This TCR beta chain emerged from a study of blood T cell repertoires in COVID-19. Study in general: The United States, Italy and Spain were the sources of the acute and convalescent COVID-19 samples. Nucleic acid was either cDNA or gDNA, and it came from T cells, B-cell-depleted T cells, or PBMCs.

In the authors' workflow: Amplification of reference gene primers provided the estimated nucleated cell counts. Only in-frame clones appear in the TCRdb table, and some are missing; sequencing was by immunoSEQ multiplex PCR. From that table come the V and J calls and clone size; the DNA was used to work out D and trimming. The sample carries approximately 150,000 clones, 84% recorded once. About this clone: This sample also contains other DNA sequences that code for the same CDR3.

Enrolled during active infection, Seattle patients were then followed longitudinally. The CDR3 sequence is 15 residues long. V dropped 3 bases and J dropped 1 base, with 13 bases sitting between them. Germline V CDR1 and CDR2: DFQATT, SNEGSKA (reference sequence). The source material was peripheral blood. This sequence was found in a woman older than 75 with COVID-19, enrolled during active disease. The V gene is TRBV20-1, the J gene TRBJ2-1; possibly TRBD2 for D (5 bases). In DNA, the CDR3 is TGCAGTGCTAGTTCTGGCGGGTCGTCCTACAATGAGCAGTTCTTC. The encoded protein is CSASSGGSSYNEQFF.